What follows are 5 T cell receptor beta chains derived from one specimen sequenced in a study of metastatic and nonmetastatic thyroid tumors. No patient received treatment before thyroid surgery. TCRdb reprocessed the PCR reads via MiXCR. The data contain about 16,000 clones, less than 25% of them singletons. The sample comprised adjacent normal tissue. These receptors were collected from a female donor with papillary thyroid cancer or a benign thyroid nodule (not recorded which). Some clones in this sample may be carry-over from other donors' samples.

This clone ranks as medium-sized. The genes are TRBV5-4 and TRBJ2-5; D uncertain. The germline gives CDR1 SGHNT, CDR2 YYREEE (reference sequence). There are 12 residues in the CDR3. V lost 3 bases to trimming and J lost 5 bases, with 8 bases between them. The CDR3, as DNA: TGTGCCAGCAGCTATAACTTGGAGACCCAGTACTTC. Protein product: CASSYNLETQYF.

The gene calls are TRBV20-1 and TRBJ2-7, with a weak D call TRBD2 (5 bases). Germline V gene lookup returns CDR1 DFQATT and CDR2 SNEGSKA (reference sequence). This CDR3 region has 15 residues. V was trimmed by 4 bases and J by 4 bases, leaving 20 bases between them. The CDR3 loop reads CSAMTIRAADYEQYF. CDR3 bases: TGCAGTGCTATGACTATCCGAGCGGCCGATTACGAGCAGTACTTC.

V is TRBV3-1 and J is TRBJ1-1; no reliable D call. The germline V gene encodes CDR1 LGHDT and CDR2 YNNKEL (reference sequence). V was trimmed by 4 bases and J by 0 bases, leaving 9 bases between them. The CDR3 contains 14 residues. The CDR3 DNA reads TGTGCCAGCAGCCGTCAGGAAATGAACACTGAAGCTTTCTTT. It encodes CASSRQEMNTEAFF.

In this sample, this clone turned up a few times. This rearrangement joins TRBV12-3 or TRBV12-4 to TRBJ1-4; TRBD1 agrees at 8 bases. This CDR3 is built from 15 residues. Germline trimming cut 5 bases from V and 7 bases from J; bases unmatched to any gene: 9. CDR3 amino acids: CASSHHRGSGEKLFF. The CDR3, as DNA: TGTGCCAGCAGTCACCACAGGGGGTCAGGTGAAAAACTGTTTTTT.

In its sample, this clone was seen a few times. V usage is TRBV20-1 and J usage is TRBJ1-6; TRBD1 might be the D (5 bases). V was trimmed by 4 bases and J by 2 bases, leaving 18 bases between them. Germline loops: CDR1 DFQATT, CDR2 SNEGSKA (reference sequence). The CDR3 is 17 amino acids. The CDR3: CSAIRGLPSAYNSPLHF. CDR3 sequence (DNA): TGCAGTGCTATTAGGGGACTTCCGAGCGCCTATAATTCACCCCTCCACTTT.